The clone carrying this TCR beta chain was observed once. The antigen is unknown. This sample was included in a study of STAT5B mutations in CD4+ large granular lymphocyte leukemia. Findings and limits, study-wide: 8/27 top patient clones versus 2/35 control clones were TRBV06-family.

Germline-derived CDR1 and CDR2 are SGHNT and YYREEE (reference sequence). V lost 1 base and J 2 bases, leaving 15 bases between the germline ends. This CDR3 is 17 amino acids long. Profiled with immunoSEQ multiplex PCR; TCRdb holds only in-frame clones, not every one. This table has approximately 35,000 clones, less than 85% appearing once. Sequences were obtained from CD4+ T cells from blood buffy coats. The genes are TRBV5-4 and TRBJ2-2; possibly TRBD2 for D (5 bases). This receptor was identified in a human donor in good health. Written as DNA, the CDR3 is TGTGCCAGCAGCTTGCGAGTGAGAGCGGTCAACACCGGGGAGCTGTTTTTT. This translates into CASSLRVRAVNTGELFF.